The 27 T cell receptor beta chains reported below all come from one sample, sequenced in a study of identical twins (dated by TCRdb to 2016 to 2017). Library construction relied on 5' RACE. Reads for this sample came from an Illumina HiSeq 2000. TCRdb trimmed public reads at Q25 via fastp, called clones via MiXCR and kept in-frame beta chains. Under each unique CDR3 protein, matching rows form one entry showing the most common genes and DNA. Present in this sample are around 480,000 distinct CDR3 sequences, approximately 15% of which were seen just once. The ten largest clonotypes hold 0.5% to 0.65% of the sample. These records were also assigned to another study, of yellow fever vaccine responses in identical twins.

The material sequenced was CD4+ T cells sorted from blood. The source is a woman aged 18-30 years in good health.

The chain employs TRBV7-2 and TRBJ2-1; possibly TRBD2 for D (7 bases). The CDR3 totals 15 residues. Germline V gene data show CDR1 as SGHTA and CDR2 as FQGNSA. Trimming removed 5 bases from V and 7 bases from J, with 18 bases in between. The chain's CDR3 is CASSRLARRGNEQFF. CDR3 sequence (DNA): TGTGCCAGCAGCCGACTAGCTCGGAGGGGGAATGAGCAGTTCTTC.

The chain is built from TRBV6-5 and TRBJ1-6, with D perhaps matching TRBD1 (5 bases). The CDR3 contains 14 residues. Germline CDR1 is MNHEY and CDR2 is SVGAGI. The germline V and J ends were trimmed by 2 bases and 10 bases, with 12 bases remaining between them. The CDR3 DNA reads TGTGCCAGCAGTTACCTGGGGCCTCGATCACCCCTCCACTTT. Translating it yields CASSYLGPRSPLHF.

V usage is TRBV29-1 and J usage is TRBJ2-3, with 10 bases identical to TRBD2. The germline gives CDR1 SQVTM, CDR2 ANQGSEA. V lost 3 bases, J lost 5 bases, and 17 bases stayed unmatched. This CDR3 is built from 18 residues. CDR3 protein: CSVDGRLAGVEEKDTQYF. The CDR3 DNA reads TGCAGCGTTGACGGGCGGCTAGCGGGAGTAGAAGAAAAAGATACGCAGTATTTT.

The rearrangement joins TRBV2 to TRBJ2-3; D ambiguous. With 1 base removed from V and 6 bases from J, the gap between germline ends came to 8 bases. The CDR3 spans 13 residues. CDR1 is SNHLY, CDR2 FYNNEI, per germline. This chain's CDR3 is CASSEELMDTQYF. In DNA form, the CDR3 reads TGTGCCAGCAGTGAAGAACTGATGGATACGCAGTATTTT.

This clonotype was recorded a few times. The rearrangement links TRBV4-3 to TRBJ2-1, with 10 positions matching TRBD2. The CDR3 totals 16 residues. The trim removed 2 bases at V and 8 bases at J, leaving 9 bases unmatched. CDR1 LGHNA and CDR2 YSLEER come from the germline V gene. This CDR3 is CASSQQAGGRGDEQFF. For the CDR3, the DNA is TGCGCCAGCAGCCAACAAGCGGGAGGGAGGGGGGATGAGCAGTTCTTC.

The rearrangement uses TRBV7-9 and TRBJ2-2; D remains unclear. CDR3 length: 15 amino acids. V lost 2 bases to trimming and J lost 3 bases, with 10 bases between them. Per the germline V gene, CDR1 is SEHNR and CDR2 is FQNEAQ (reference sequence). The CDR3 loop is CASSLTRVDTGELFF. CDR3 coding DNA: TGTGCCAGCAGCTTAACAAGGGTGGACACCGGGGAGCTGTTTTTT. The variable domain in full, completed from reference TRBV7-9 and TRBJ2-2, reads DTGVSQNPRHKITKRGQNVTFRCDPISEHNRLYWYRQTLGQGPEFLTYFQNEAQLEKSRLLSDRFSAERPKGSFSTLEIQRTEQGDSAMYLCASSLTRVDTGELFFGEGSRLTVL.

V and J are TRBV3-1 and TRBJ2-2; D not resolved. V lost 1 base, J lost 6 bases, and 9 bases lay in between. Germline V lookup: CDR1 LGHDT, CDR2 YNNKEL (reference sequence). CDR3 length: 14 residues. The CDR3 spells CASSQGLEAGELFF. In DNA form, the CDR3 reads TGTGCCAGCAGCCAAGGGCTAGAAGCCGGGGAGCTGTTTTTT.

This clonotype appeared many times. The chain carries TRBV7-9 and TRBJ2-5; TRBD2 might be the D (5 bases). Germline V gene lookup returns CDR1 SEHNR and CDR2 FQNEAQ (reference sequence). The germline V and J ends were trimmed by 0 bases and 3 bases, with 8 bases remaining between them. The CDR3 sequence is 14 residues long. The chain's CDR3 is CASSLALVKETQYF. The DNA for the CDR3 is TGTGCCAGCAGCTTAGCACTAGTAAAAGAGACCCAGTACTTC.

V and J are TRBV20-1 and TRBJ2-5, with TRBD1 matching over 12 bases. The J segment lost 5 bases and the V segment lost 3 bases, leaving 7 bases of the junction unmatched. This CDR3 is built from 15 residues. Per germline, CDR1 DFQATT and CDR2 SNEGSKA (reference sequence). The CDR3 region is CSARLGTGGWETQYF. Written as DNA, the CDR3 is TGCAGTGCTAGGTTGGGGACAGGGGGCTGGGAGACCCAGTACTTC.

The genes are TRBV7-9 and TRBJ2-1, with D possibly being TRBD1 (5 bases). Per the germline V gene, CDR1 is SEHNR and CDR2 is FQNEAQ (reference sequence). V was trimmed by 5 bases and J by 8 bases, leaving 16 bases between them. This CDR3 comprises 14 residues. The CDR3 bases are TGTGCCAGCAGCCGACAGTCCCTCATCGATGAGCAGTTCTTC. Translated: CASSRQSLIDEQFF.

This clonotype was counted at least ten times. The chain combines TRBV4-3 with TRBJ2-1, with 10 bases identical to TRBD2. The CDR3 runs 16 residues. Germline loops: CDR1 LGHNA, CDR2 YSLEER. With 3 bases clipped from V and 3 bases from J, the junction kept 5 bases outside the gene matches. The CDR3 nucleotides read TGCGCCAGCAGCCAGGCTAGCGGGAGTCTCTACAATGAGCAGTTCTTC. Residues: CASSQASGSLYNEQFF.

V usage is TRBV7-3 and J usage is TRBJ2-1; D is undetermined. Judging by the DNA end, TRBJ2-7 fits better; the J call may be wrong. The CDR3 spans 13 residues. Germline values: CDR1 SGHTA, CDR2 FQGTGA. The chain's CDR3 is CASSLAPYNEQYF. The CDR3 nucleotides are TGTGCCAGCAGCTTAGCTCCTTACAATGAGCAGTACTTC.

A few counts support this clonotype. This rearrangement joins TRBV28 to TRBJ1-2; D is uncertain. CDR1 is MDHEN, CDR2 SYDVKM, per germline. The ends were cut back, 6 bases at V and 4 bases at J, with 18 bases in the middle. The CDR3 runs 15 residues. CDR3 in amino acids: CASSRGSLAGYGYTF. The CDR3 coding sequence is TGTGCCAGCAGCCGCGGGAGCCTCGCCGGCTATGGCTACACCTTC.

Ten or more counts support this clonotype. The chain links TRBV12-3 or TRBV12-4 to TRBJ2-1, with 7 bases lining up with TRBD1. The length of the CDR3 is 16 residues. J gave up 1 base and V 7 bases, and 10 bases lay outside the gene matches. CDR3: CASKTRSRGSYNEQFF. As DNA, the CDR3 is TGTGCCAGCAAAACCCGAAGCAGGGGGTCCTACAATGAGCAGTTCTTC.

This clonotype occurred many times. This chain connects TRBV6-2 or TRBV6-3 to TRBJ2-1; TRBD2 might be the D (5 bases). V was trimmed by 0 bases and J by 5 bases, leaving 8 bases between them. In germline, CDR1 is MNHEY, CDR2 SVGEGT. The CDR3 spans 14 residues. The CDR3 region has the DNA TGTGCCAGCAGTTACTCAGCGGTGAACAATGAGCAGTTCTTC. It translates to CASSYSAVNNEQFF.

This sequence joins TRBV29-1 and TRBJ2-7; the match to TRBD2 covers 8 bases. The J segment lost 5 bases and the V segment lost 5 bases, leaving 8 bases of the junction unmatched. The CDR3 has 13 residues. Germline V gene data show CDR1 as SQVTM and CDR2 as ANQGSEA. The chain's CDR3 is CSVRGGRTDEQYF. The CDR3, as DNA: TGCAGCGTTCGGGGGGGCAGGACGGACGAGCAGTACTTC.

This chain links TRBV18 with TRBJ2-7; TRBD1 agrees at 7 bases. Per the germline V gene, CDR1 is KGHSH and CDR2 is LQKENI. The CDR3 contains 16 residues. V trimming: 1 base; J trimming: 0 bases; junction bases outside the gene matches: 6. The CDR3 DNA reads as TGTGCCAGCTCACCACTTCCGGGGACAGCCTCCTACGAGCAGTACTTC. It is translated as CASSPLPGTASYEQYF.

Many counts were recorded for this clonotype. V and J are TRBV7-2 and TRBJ2-6; D is undetermined. The V and J ends lost 1 base and 2 bases respectively, with 3 bases between them. Germline V CDR1 and CDR2: SGHTA, FQGNSA. The CDR3 has 14 amino acids. The CDR3 reads CASSLGAGANVLTF. The DNA of the CDR3 is TGTGCCAGCAGCTTAGGGGCTGGGGCCAACGTCCTGACTTTC.

This clonotype was counted at least ten times. V is TRBV28 and J is TRBJ2-1, with 10 nucleotides matching TRBD2. Germline values: CDR1 MDHEN, CDR2 SYDVKM. The CDR3 is 18 amino acids. The V gene end was trimmed by 5 bases and the J gene end by 0 bases; junction bases not matched to a gene: 10. In nucleotides, the CDR3 is TGTGCCAGCAGTACTCTCCTAGCGGGGGTTGCCTCCTACAATGAGCAGTTCTTC. It is translated as CASSTLLAGVASYNEQFF.

This clonotype was found a few times. CDR3 residues: CATSENRRGGGELFF. In nucleotides, the CDR3 is TGTGCCACCAGTGAAAACAGGAGAGGTGGCGGGGAGCTGTTTTTT. The chain combines TRBV24-1 with TRBJ2-2; D might be TRBD1 (5 bases). In germline, CDR1 is KGHDR, CDR2 SFDVKD. V lost 4 bases and J 7 bases, leaving 15 bases between the germline ends. The CDR3 is 15 residues long.

This CDR3 reads CASAASVTDTQYF. In nucleotides, the CDR3 is TGTGCCAGCGCGGCTAGCGTGACAGATACGCAGTATTTT. The chain uses TRBV9 and TRBJ2-3; D is perhaps TRBD2 (6 bases). In germline, CDR1 is SGDLS, CDR2 YYNGEE. The CDR3 contains 13 residues. V was pared by 7 bases and J by 3 bases, with 12 bases between.

A few counts support this clonotype. The rearrangement links TRBV20-1 to TRBJ2-5; 8 nucleotides align to TRBD2. Germline assignment: CDR1 DFQATT and CDR2 SNEGSKA (reference sequence). The CDR3 sequence is 14 residues long. The V and J ends lost 5 bases and 1 base, in that order; junction bases with no gene match: 6. The CDR3 is CSAGRRGVQETQYF. The CDR3 coding sequence is TGCAGTGCTGGTCGGCGGGGGGTCCAAGAGACCCAGTACTTC.

This chain links TRBV4-2 with TRBJ2-7; TRBD2 matches at 9 bases. CDR3 length: 15 amino acids. The V gene end was trimmed by 0 bases and the J gene end by 7 bases; junction bases not matched to a gene: 7. CDR1 and CDR2 from the germline V gene are LGHNA and YNFKEQ. This CDR3 is CASSQDQAGGREQYF. As DNA, the CDR3 is TGTGCCAGCAGCCAAGATCAGGCGGGAGGGAGGGAGCAGTACTTC.

This chain connects TRBV20-1 to TRBJ2-7; D call uncertain. Germline CDR1 and CDR2: DFQATT and SNEGSKA (reference sequence). Trimming removed 6 bases from V and 0 bases from J, with 15 bases in between. CDR3 size: 14 residues. The CDR3 nucleotides read TGCAGTGCCGAAGGTCGGGTCGTCTCCTACGAGCAGTACTTC. This encodes CSAEGRVVSYEQYF.

In DNA form, the CDR3 reads TGTGCCAGCGGGGTCGGGGCCCGGGAGACCCAGTACTTC. The encoded protein is CASGVGARETQYF. The rearrangement joins TRBV5-5 to TRBJ2-5; D may be TRBD1 or TRBD2 (5 bases each). V lost 7 bases, J lost 5 bases, and 15 bases lay in between. The CDR3 covers 13 residues. Germline lookup yields CDR1 SGHKS and CDR2 YYEKEE (reference sequence).

The V call is TRBV7-9, the J call TRBJ2-1; D is possibly TRBD2 (6 bases). The germline V gene encodes CDR1 SEHNR and CDR2 FQNEAQ (reference sequence). The CDR3 extends over 14 amino acids. Trimming removed 1 base from V and 9 bases from J, with 13 bases in between. This chain's CDR3 is CASSLGSREFEQFF. CDR3 bases: TGTGCCAGCAGCTTAGGGTCCCGGGAGTTTGAGCAGTTCTTC.

On this clonotype itself: At one end the junction does not follow the germline gene, possibly because of a read error. The chain combines TRBV20-1 with TRBJ2-5, with 7 bases lining up with TRBD1. The CDR3 covers 15 residues. Per germline, CDR1 DFQATT and CDR2 SNEGSKA (reference sequence). The CDR3 DNA sequence: TGCATTGCTAGAGATCTCGGTACAGGGGTAGAGACCCAGTACTTC. Encoded protein: CIARDLGTGVETQYF.